What follows are 14 T cell receptor beta chains derived from one specimen sequenced in a study of blood T cell repertoires in COVID-19. Sequencing was performed with immunoSEQ multiplex PCR; in TCRdb, only in-frame clones are kept and a portion is missing. This sample carries some 210,000 clones, 84% of them seen once, and the ten largest clones take about 5.1%. Source material: peripheral blood. The receptor set was obtained from a woman aged 70-85 years with active or convalescent COVID-19.

This clone was counted a single time. The V call is TRBV29-1, the J call TRBJ2-3; 7 bases map to TRBD2. Looked up from germline, CDR1 is SQVTM and CDR2 is ANQGSEA. This CDR3 spans 16 amino acids. After removal of 3 bases from V and 0 bases from J, the junction contained 9 bases not matched to a gene. The CDR3 sequence: CSVELGGVTSTDTQYF. The CDR3 nucleotides read TGCAGCGTTGAGCTGGGGGGGGTGACTAGCACAGATACGCAGTATTTT.

The DNA of the CDR3 is TGTGCCAGCAGCTTTGGTGAGGGAATAAACATTCAGTACTTC. Protein product: CASSFGEGINIQYF. The chain recombines TRBV7-9 with TRBJ2-4; perhaps TRBD2 as D (5 bases). CDR1 SEHNR and CDR2 FQNEAQ come from the germline V gene (reference sequence). The CDR3 sequence is 14 residues long. The V gene lost 3 bases and the J gene lost 6 bases, with 12 bases spanning the gap.

The rearrangement joins TRBV7-2 to TRBJ2-3, with 9 bases lining up with TRBD2. Losses at the gene ends were 1 base for V and 4 bases for J; bases not matched to a gene: 6. Germline V gives CDR1 SGHTA, CDR2 FQGNSA. CDR3 size: 16 residues. This chain's CDR3 is CASSLGGRGRADTQYF. CDR3 nucleotides: TGTGCCAGCAGCTTAGGCGGGAGGGGCCGTGCAGATACGCAGTATTTT.

This chain links TRBV29-1 with TRBJ1-2; 11 bases agree with TRBD1. The CDR3 covers 16 residues. CDR1 is SQVTM, CDR2 ANQGSEA, per germline. V lost 0 bases, J lost 6 bases, and 9 bases stayed unmatched. CDR3 nucleotide sequence: TGCAGCGTTGAAGACTCGGACAGGGGGCTGCAGGATGGCTACACCTTC. Translated: CSVEDSDRGLQDGYTF.

The rearrangement joins TRBV9 to TRBJ2-3; TRBD2 is a possible D gene (6 bases). The V gene lost 4 bases and the J gene lost 4 bases, with 13 bases spanning the gap. The CDR3 is made up of 14 amino acids. Germline V gives CDR1 SGDLS, CDR2 YYNGEE. CDR3: CASSYEGRPDTQYF. CDR3 nucleotide sequence: TGTGCCAGCAGCTATGAGGGGAGGCCAGATACGCAGTATTTT.

This clone was picked up one time. The J gene is TRBJ2-7, the V gene TRBV28, with TRBD1 identical over 7 bases. CDR3 size: 15 residues. V lost 7 bases and J lost 1; bases outside the gene matches: 10. Germline CDR1 and CDR2: MDHEN and SYDVKM. The CDR3 here is CASTSTGILSYEQYF. The CDR3 region has the DNA TGTGCCAGCACCTCGACAGGGATCCTATCCTACGAGCAGTACTTC.

This clone was seen once. This chain joins TRBV3-1 (or the pseudogene TRBV3-2) and TRBJ2-7, with 13 bases identical to TRBD2. Germline V CDR1 and CDR2: LGHDT, YNNKEL (reference sequence). There are 16 residues in the CDR3. Losses at the gene ends were 6 bases for V and 4 bases for J; bases not matched to a gene: 9. CDR3 in DNA: TGTGCCAGCAGTCCGAAACTAGCGGGAGGGCCATACGAGCAGTACTTC. As protein: CASSPKLAGGPYEQYF.

The chain links TRBV6-5 to TRBJ2-7; maybe TRBD2 (8 bases). Trimming took off 7 bases at V and 4 bases at J, with 20 bases between the two ends. This CDR3 has 15 amino acids. Germline CDR1 and CDR2: MNHEY and SVGAGI. The CDR3 bases are TGTGCCAGCACCCCACGGGAGGGGGCAAGGTACGAGCAGTACTTC. This sequence encodes CASTPREGARYEQYF.

V and J are TRBV12-3 or TRBV12-4 and TRBJ1-2; 7 nucleotides match TRBD1. With 6 bases clipped from V and 5 bases from J, the junction kept 6 bases outside the gene matches. This CDR3 has 13 amino acids. Written as DNA, the CDR3 is TGTGCCAGCAGCCCCCCGGGACAGTATGGCTACACCTTC. It translates to CASSPPGQYGYTF.

The V call is TRBV11-3, the J call TRBJ2-7; unclear D gene. The V gene lost 5 bases and the J gene lost 5 bases, with 13 bases spanning the gap. The CDR3 loop spans 13 amino acids. Germline CDR1 is SGHNT and CDR2 is YENEEA. CDR3 sequence: CASSPQQNDEQYF. The CDR3 region has the DNA TGTGCCAGCAGCCCTCAACAAAATGACGAGCAGTACTTC.

The chain recombines TRBV5-1 with TRBJ1-1; D uncertain. Germline CDR1 and CDR2: SGHRS and YFSETQ. Trimming removed 0 bases at V and 6 bases at J, with 21 bases between. CDR3 size: 17 residues. The CDR3 spells CASSLGPRGGRVPEAFF. The CDR3 region has the DNA TGCGCCAGCAGCTTGGGACCGCGGGGAGGGAGGGTCCCTGAAGCTTTCTTT.

The rearrangement uses TRBV19 and TRBJ1-1; the match to TRBD1 covers 10 bases. Germline V lookup: CDR1 LNHDA, CDR2 SQIVND (reference sequence). This CDR3 spans 15 amino acids. The J segment lost 0 bases and the V segment lost 5 bases, leaving 3 bases of the junction unmatched. The CDR3 is CASSSGQGVNTEAFF. CDR3 coding DNA: TGTGCCAGTAGTTCCGGACAGGGGGTGAACACTGAAGCTTTCTTT.

The gene calls are TRBV11-2 and TRBJ2-7; 7 positions match TRBD2. CDR1 SGHAT and CDR2 FQNNGV come from the germline V gene. Trimming removed 4 bases from V and 0 bases from J; junction bases left unmatched: 3. The CDR3 sequence is 14 residues long. The CDR3 sequence is CASSWGGSSYEQYF. The CDR3 coding sequence is TGTGCCAGCAGCTGGGGCGGGAGCTCCTACGAGCAGTACTTC.

The rearrangement links TRBV5-4 to TRBJ2-7; 9 bases align to TRBD1. The V gene end was trimmed by 0 bases and the J gene end by 5 bases; junction bases not matched to a gene: 0. The CDR3 extends over 13 amino acids. Germline CDR1 is SGHNT and CDR2 is YYREEE (reference sequence). The CDR3 bases are TGTGCCAGCAGCTTGGGACAGGGGGACGAGCAGTACTTC. Its protein product is CASSLGQGDEQYF.